These 11 T cell receptor beta chains came from one sample sequenced in a study of vaccination effects on CD4 cells after COVID-19. Peptide-pool stimulation followed by sequencing identified expanded antigen-specific CD4+ clonotypes in the ViraFEST assay. The culture ran for approximately 11 days before CD4+ T cells were isolated. The person's infection with SARS-CoV-2, confirmed by PCR, took place between March and December 2020. Assay used: immunoSEQ multiplex PCR; TCRdb lists only in-frame clones, some missing. The sample contains around 47,000 clones, 65% to 70% of which appear only once. Their cognate antigens are unknown. Here the sequenced sample was CD4+ T cells from PBMCs cultured with a peptide pool, taken before COVID-19 vaccination. These TCRs come from a human donor who had a prior SARS-CoV-2 infection.

This clone was recorded a few times. The chain uses TRBV6-5 and TRBJ1-4; a weak D match, TRBD1 (6 bases). Trimming took off 5 bases at V and 6 bases at J, with 16 bases between the two ends. The germline V gene encodes CDR1 MNHEY and CDR2 SVGAGI. The CDR3 is 15 residues long. The CDR3 sequence: CASSRTRDIDEKLFF. CDR3 in DNA: TGTGCCAGCAGTCGGACCCGGGACATCGATGAAAAACTGTTTTTT.

This chain uses TRBV18 with TRBJ1-2; 7 positions agree with TRBD1. The CDR3 covers 14 residues. V lost 5 bases, J lost 8 bases, and 11 bases stayed unmatched. Per germline, CDR1 KGHSH and CDR2 LQKENI. The CDR3 DNA sequence: TGTGCCAGCTCAAACCGGGACAGCCCGGGAGGCTACACCTTC. This sequence encodes CASSNRDSPGGYTF. Looking up the rest from reference TRBV18 and TRBJ1-2 gives the full variable domain: NAGVMQNPRHLVRRRGQEARLRCSPMKGHSHVYWYRQLPEEGLKFMVYLQKENIIDESGMPKERFSAEFPKEGPSILRIQQVVRGDSAAYFCASSNRDSPGGYTFGSGTRLTVV.

The V gene is TRBV19, the J gene TRBJ2-1; 8 bases line up with TRBD2. The trim removed 3 bases at V and 0 bases at J, leaving 4 bases unmatched. The CDR3 length is 16 residues. The V gene's germline CDR1 is LNHDA and CDR2 SQIVND (reference sequence). The chain's CDR3 is CASSIVAGGSYNEQFF. In DNA form, the CDR3 reads TGTGCCAGTAGTATTGTCGCGGGGGGCTCCTACAATGAGCAGTTCTTC.

By frequency in the sample, this clone is large. CDR3 coding DNA: TGTGCCTGGAGTGTGGGTCCTTTTAGGGCGGCTAACTATGGCTACACCTTC. Translation gives CAWSVGPFRAANYGYTF. The rearrangement uses TRBV30 and TRBJ1-2; D is ambiguous. V lost 0 bases to trimming and J lost 0 bases, with 17 bases between them. Germline CDR1 GTSNPN, CDR2 SVGIG (reference sequence). CDR3 length: 17 residues. Drawing the rest from reference TRBV30 and TRBJ1-2, the complete variable domain is SQTIHQWPATLVQPVGSPLSLECTVEGTSNPNLYWYRQAAGRGLQLLFYSVGIGQISSEVPQNLSASRPQDRQFILSSKKLLLSDSGFYLCAWSVGPFRAANYGYTFGSGTRLTVV.

The CDR3 DNA reads as TGTGCCAGCAGCTCTCGGGACACCTATGGCTACACCTTC. This gives the protein CASSSRDTYGYTF. The chain uses TRBV11-3 and TRBJ1-2, with D perhaps TRBD1 (6 bases). Germline lookup yields CDR1 SGHNT and CDR2 YENEEA. Trimming shortened V by 4 bases and J by 4 bases, and 10 bases separated the two germline ends. This CDR3 comprises 13 residues.

This clone was found a few times. V usage is TRBV9 and J usage is TRBJ2-3; TRBD2 matches at 10 bases. Looked up from germline, CDR1 is SGDLS and CDR2 is YYNGEE. Germline trimming cut 4 bases from V and 9 bases from J; bases unmatched to any gene: 14. The CDR3 spans 16 residues. CDR3 DNA: TGTGCCAGCAGCCGGGATCCTAGCGGGGGTTCCCGGACGCAGTATTTT. Translation: CASSRDPSGGSRTQYF.

This clone was seen just once. V and J are TRBV18 and TRBJ2-7; 7 bases fit TRBD1. Losses at the gene ends were 3 bases for V and 3 bases for J; bases not matched to a gene: 5. Germline V CDR1 and CDR2: KGHSH, LQKENI. CDR3 length: 14 amino acids. The CDR3 DNA reads as TGTGCCAGCTCACCGGCAGGGGGTGTCTACGAGCAGTACTTC. This translates into CASSPAGGVYEQYF.

This clone has more than one count but fewer than ten. V is TRBV27 and J is TRBJ2-2, with TRBD1 identical over 8 bases. This CDR3 spans 18 amino acids. From germline, CDR1 is MNHEY and CDR2 SMNVEV (reference sequence). V shed 0 bases and J 1 base; nucleotides not matched to a gene: 7. The CDR3 loop reads CASSLSPGGALNTGELFF. For the CDR3, the DNA is TGTGCCAGCAGTTTATCACCAGGGGGCGCCTTGAACACCGGGGAGCTGTTTTTT.

The chain combines TRBV19 with TRBJ2-3, with D perhaps assigned TRBD1 or TRBD2 (6 bases each). The CDR3 has 15 amino acids. Germline CDR1 and CDR2: LNHDA and SQIVND (reference sequence). V was pared by 1 base and J by 2 bases, with 10 bases between. CDR3: CASSIVGGPTDTQYF. CDR3 in DNA: TGTGCCAGTAGTATAGTCGGGGGCCCCACAGATACGCAGTATTTT.

This clone was seen more than once but under ten times. The V and J genes are TRBV6-5 and TRBJ1-2; maybe TRBD1 (5 bases). This CDR3 has 15 amino acids. Deletions cut 6 bases from V and 0 bases from J, with 14 bases between. Germline CDR1 MNHEY, CDR2 SVGAGI. CDR3 sequence: CASRPRQHSNYGYTF. The CDR3 region has the DNA TGTGCCAGCAGGCCCAGACAGCATTCTAACTATGGCTACACCTTC.

The CDR3 nucleotides are TGTGCCAGCAGAGCTGGGAGACACAATGAGCAGTTCTTC. Amino acids: CASRAGRHNEQFF. This chain joins TRBV12-3 or TRBV12-4 and TRBJ2-1; possibly TRBD2 for D (5 bases). The CDR3 spans 13 residues. V dropped 6 bases and J dropped 5 bases, with 11 bases sitting between them.